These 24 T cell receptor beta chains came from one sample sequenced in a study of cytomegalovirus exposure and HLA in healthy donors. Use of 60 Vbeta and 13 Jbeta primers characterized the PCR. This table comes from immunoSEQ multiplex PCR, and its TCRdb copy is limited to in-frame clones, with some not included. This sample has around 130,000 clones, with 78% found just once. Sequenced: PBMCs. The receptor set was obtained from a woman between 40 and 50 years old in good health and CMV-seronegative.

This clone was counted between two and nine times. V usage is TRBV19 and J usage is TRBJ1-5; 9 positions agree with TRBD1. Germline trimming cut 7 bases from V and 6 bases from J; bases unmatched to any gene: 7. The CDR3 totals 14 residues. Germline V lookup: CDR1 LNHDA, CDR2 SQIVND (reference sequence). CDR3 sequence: CASKPGQGVQPQHF. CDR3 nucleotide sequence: TGTGCCAGTAAACCGGGACAGGGAGTTCAGCCCCAGCATTTT.

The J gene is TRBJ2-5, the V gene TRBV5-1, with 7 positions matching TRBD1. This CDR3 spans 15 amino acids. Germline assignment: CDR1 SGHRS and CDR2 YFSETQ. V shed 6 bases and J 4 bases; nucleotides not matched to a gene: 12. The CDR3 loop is CASNVGTASSETQYF. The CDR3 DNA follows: TGCGCCAGCAACGTTGGGACAGCTTCCTCAGAGACCCAGTACTTC.

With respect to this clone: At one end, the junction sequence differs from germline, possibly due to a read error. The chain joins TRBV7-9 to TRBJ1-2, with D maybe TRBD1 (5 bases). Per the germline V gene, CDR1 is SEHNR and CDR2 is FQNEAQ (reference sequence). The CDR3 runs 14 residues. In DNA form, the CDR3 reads TGTTCCAGCAGCTTTTCAGGGCGTGTCTATGGCTACACCTTC. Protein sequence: CSSSFSGRVYGYTF.

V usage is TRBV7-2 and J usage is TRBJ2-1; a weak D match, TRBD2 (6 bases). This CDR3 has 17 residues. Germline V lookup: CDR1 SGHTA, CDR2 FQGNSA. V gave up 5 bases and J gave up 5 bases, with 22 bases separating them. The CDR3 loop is CASSLFPPNRENNEQFF. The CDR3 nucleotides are TGTGCCAGCAGCCTCTTTCCCCCGAACCGGGAGAACAATGAGCAGTTCTTC. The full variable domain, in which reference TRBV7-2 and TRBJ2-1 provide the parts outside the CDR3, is GAGVSQSPSNKVTEKGKDVELRCDPISGHTALYWYRQSLGQGLEFLIYFQGNSAPDKSGLPSDRFSAERTGGSVSTLTIQRTQQEDSAVYLCASSLFPPNRENNEQFFGPGTRLTVL.

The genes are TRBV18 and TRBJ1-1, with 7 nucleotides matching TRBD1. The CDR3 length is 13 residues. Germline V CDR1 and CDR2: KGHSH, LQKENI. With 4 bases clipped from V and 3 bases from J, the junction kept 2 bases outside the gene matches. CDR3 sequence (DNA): TGTGCCAGCTCACTAGACAGGGACACTGAAGCTTTCTTT. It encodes CASSLDRDTEAFF.

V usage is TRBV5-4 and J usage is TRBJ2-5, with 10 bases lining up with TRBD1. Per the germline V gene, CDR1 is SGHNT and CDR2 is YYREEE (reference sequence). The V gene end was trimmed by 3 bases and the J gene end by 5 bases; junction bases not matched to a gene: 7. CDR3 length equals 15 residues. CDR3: CASSYRQGAGETQYF. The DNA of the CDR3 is TGTGCCAGCAGCTATAGACAGGGGGCGGGGGAGACCCAGTACTTC.

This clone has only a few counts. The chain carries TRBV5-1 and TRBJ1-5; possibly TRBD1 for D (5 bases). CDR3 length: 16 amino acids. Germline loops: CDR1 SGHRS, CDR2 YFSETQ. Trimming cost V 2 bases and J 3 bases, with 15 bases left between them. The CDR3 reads CASSFGQQVYNQPQHF. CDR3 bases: TGCGCCAGCAGCTTTGGGCAACAGGTTTACAATCAGCCCCAGCATTTT.

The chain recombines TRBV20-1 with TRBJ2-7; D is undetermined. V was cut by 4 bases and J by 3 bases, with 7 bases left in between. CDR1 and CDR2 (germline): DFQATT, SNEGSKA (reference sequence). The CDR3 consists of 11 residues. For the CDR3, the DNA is TGCAGTGCTACCCCCCGCTACGAGCAGTACTTC. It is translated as CSATPRYEQYF.

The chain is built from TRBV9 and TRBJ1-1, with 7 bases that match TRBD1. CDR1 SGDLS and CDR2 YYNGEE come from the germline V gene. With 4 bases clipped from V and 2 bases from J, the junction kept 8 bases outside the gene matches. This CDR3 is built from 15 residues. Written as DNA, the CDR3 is TGTGCCAGCAGCTTCCGGGACAGACAAAACACTGAAGCTTTCTTT. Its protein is CASSFRDRQNTEAFF.

The CDR3 nucleotides read TGTGCCAGTAGGCAAACAGGGTTCACTGAAGCTTTCTTT. Translating it yields CASRQTGFTEAFF. The rearrangement uses TRBV19 and TRBJ1-1; perhaps TRBD1 as D (6 bases). CDR3 length: 13 residues. Per the germline V gene, CDR1 is LNHDA and CDR2 is SQIVND (reference sequence). With 6 bases removed from V and 4 bases from J, the gap between germline ends came to 12 bases. Variable domain in full (rest from reference TRBV19 and TRBJ1-1): DGGITQSPKYLFRKEGQNVTLSCEQNLNHDAMYWYRQDPGQGLRLIYYSQIVNDFQKGDIAEGYSVSREKKESFPLTVTSAQKNPTAFYLCASRQTGFTEAFFGQGTRLTVV.

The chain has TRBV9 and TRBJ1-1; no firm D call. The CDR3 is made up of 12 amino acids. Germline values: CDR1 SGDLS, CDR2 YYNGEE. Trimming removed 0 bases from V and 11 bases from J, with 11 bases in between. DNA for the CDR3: TGTGCCAGCAGCGTAGGAGGCAGAAGGGCTTTCTTT. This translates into CASSVGGRRAFF.

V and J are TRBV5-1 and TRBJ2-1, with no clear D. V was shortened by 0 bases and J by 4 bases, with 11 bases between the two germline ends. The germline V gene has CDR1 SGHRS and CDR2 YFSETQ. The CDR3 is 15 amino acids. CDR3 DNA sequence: TGCGCCAGCAGCTTGGATGGGCAGGATTACAATGAGCAGTTCTTC. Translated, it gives CASSLDGQDYNEQFF.

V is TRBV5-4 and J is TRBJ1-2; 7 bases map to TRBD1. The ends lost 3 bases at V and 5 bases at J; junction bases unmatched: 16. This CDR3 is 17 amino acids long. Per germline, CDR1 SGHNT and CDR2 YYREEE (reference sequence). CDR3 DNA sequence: TGTGCCAGCAGCTCGAATTATGACAGGGCCTCAGGGTATGGCTACACCTTC. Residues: CASSSNYDRASGYGYTF.

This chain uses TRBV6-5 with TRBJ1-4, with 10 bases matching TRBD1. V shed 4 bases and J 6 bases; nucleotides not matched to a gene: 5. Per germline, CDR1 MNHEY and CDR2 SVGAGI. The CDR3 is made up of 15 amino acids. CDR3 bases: TGTGCCAGCAGTTCCCTGACAGGGGGCTATGAAAAACTGTTTTTT. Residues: CASSSLTGGYEKLFF.

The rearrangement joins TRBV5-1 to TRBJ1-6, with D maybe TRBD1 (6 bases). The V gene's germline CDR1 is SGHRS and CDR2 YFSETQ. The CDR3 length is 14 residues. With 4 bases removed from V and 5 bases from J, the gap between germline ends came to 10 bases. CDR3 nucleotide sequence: TGCGCCAGCAGCCGAGAGGGGGATAATTCACCCCTCCACTTT. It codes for CASSREGDNSPLHF.

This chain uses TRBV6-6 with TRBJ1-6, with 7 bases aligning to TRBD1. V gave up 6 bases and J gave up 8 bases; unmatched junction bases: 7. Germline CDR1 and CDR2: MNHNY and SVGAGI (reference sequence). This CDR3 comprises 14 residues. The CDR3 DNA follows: TGTGCCAGCAGCCAGCAGGGGGGTTATTCACCCCTCCACTTT. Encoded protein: CASSQQGGYSPLHF.

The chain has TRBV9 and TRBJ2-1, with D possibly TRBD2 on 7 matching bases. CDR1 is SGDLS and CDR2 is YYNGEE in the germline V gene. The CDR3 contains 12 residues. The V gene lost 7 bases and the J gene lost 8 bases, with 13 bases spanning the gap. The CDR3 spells CASGRGDHEQFF. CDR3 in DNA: TGTGCCAGCGGGAGGGGGGACCATGAGCAGTTCTTC.

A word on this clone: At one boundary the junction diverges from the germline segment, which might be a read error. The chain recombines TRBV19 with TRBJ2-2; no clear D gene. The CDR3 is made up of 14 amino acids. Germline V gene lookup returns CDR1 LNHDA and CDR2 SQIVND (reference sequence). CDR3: CASGMGRSTGELFF. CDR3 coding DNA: TGTGCCAGTGGTATGGGCAGATCCACCGGGGAGCTGTTTTTT.

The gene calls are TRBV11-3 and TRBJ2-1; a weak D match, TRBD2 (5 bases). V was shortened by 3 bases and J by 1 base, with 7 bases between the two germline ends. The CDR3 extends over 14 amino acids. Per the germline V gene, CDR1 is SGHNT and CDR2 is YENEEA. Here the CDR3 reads CASSFGESYNEQFF. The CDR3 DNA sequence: TGTGCCAGCAGCTTTGGGGAGTCCTACAATGAGCAGTTCTTC.

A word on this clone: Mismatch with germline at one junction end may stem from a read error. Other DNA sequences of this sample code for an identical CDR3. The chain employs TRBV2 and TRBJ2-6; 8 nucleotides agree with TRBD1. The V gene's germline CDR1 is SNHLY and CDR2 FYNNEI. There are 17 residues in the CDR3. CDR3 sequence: CASSVGQGSSGANGLTF. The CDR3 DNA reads TGTGCCAGCAGCGTTGGACAGGGCAGCTCTGGGGCCAACGGCCTGACTTTC.

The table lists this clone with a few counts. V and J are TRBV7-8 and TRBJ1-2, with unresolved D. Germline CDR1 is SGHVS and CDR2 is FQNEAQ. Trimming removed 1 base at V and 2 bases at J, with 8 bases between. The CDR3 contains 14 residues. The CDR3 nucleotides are TGTGCCAGCAGCTTAGGCAGTCAGAACTATGGCTACACCTTC. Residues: CASSLGSQNYGYTF.

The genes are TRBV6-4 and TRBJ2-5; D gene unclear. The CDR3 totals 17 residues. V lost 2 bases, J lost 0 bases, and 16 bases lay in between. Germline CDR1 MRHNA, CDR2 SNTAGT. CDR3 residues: CASSDPRRVDHQETQYF. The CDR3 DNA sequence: TGTGCCAGCAGTGACCCCCGCCGGGTCGACCACCAAGAGACCCAGTACTTC.

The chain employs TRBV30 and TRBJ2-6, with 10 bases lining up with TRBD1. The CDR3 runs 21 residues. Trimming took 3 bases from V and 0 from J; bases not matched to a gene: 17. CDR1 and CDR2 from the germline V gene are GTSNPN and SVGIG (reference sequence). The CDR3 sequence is CAWRPTGGFSGATSGANVLTF. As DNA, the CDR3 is TGTGCCTGGAGGCCGACAGGGGGCTTTAGTGGGGCGACCTCTGGGGCCAACGTCCTGACTTTC.

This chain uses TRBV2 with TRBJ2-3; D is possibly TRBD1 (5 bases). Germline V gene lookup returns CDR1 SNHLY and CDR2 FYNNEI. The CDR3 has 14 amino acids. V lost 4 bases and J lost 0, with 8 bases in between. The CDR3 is CASSAGLSTDTQYF. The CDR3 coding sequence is TGTGCCAGCAGTGCAGGGCTTAGCACAGATACGCAGTATTTT.